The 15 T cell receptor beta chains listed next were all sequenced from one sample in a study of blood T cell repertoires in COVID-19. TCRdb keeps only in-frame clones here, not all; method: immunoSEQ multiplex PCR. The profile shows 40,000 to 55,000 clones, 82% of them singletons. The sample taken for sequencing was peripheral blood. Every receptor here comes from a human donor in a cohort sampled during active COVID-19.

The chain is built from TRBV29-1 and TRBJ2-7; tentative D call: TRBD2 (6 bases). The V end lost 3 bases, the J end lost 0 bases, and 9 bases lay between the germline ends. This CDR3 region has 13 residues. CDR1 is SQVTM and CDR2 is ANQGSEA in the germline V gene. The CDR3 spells CSVEEGSSYEQYF. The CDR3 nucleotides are TGCAGCGTTGAGGAGGGCAGCTCCTACGAGCAGTACTTC.

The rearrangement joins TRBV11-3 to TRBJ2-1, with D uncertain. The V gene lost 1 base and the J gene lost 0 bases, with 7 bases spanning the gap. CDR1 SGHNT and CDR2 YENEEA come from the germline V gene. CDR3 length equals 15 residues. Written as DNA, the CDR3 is TGTGCCAGCAGCTTAGTCCCGAGCTCCTACAATGAGCAGTTCTTC. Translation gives CASSLVPSSYNEQFF.

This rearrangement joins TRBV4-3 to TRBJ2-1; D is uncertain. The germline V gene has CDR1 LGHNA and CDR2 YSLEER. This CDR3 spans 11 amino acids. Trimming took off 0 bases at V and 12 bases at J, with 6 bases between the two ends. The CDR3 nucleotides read TGCGCCAGCAGCCAAGACCGGAGGCAGTTCTTC. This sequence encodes CASSQDRRQFF.

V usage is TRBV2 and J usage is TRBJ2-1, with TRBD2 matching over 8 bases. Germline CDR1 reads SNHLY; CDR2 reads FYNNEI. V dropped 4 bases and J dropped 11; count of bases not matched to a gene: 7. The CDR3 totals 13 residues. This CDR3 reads CASSALGTSQQFF. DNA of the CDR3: TGTGCCAGCAGTGCCCTAGGGACTAGTCAGCAGTTCTTC.

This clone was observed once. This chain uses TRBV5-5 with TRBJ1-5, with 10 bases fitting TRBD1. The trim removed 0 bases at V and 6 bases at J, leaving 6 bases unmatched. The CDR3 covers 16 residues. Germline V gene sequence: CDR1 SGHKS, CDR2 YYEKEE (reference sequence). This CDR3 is CASSLAVDRGLQPQHF. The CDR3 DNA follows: TGTGCCAGCAGCTTGGCTGTTGACAGGGGGCTTCAGCCCCAGCATTTT.

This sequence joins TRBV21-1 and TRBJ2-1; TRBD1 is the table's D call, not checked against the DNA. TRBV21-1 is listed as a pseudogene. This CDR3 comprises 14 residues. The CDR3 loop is CASSKVARGYEQFF. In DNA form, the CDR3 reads TGTGCCAGCAGCAAAGTGGCCAGGGGTTATGAGCAGTTCTTC.

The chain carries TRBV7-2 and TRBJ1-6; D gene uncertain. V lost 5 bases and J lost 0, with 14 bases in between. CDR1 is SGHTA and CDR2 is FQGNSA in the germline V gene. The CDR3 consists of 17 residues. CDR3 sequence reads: CASSPFGESSYNSPLHF. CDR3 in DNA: TGTGCCAGCAGCCCCTTCGGGGAGAGCTCCTATAATTCACCCCTCCACTTT.

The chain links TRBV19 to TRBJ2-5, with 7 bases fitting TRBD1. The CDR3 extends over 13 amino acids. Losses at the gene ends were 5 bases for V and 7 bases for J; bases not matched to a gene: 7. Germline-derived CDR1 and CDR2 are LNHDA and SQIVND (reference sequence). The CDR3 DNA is TGTGCCAGTAGTGAAGGGACAGAGGGGACCCAGTACTTC. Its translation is CASSEGTEGTQYF.

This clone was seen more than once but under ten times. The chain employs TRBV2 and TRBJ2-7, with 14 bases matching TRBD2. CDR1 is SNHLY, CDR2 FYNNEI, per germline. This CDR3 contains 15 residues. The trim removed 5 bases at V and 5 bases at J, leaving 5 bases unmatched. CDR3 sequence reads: CASSPQGLAGDEQYF. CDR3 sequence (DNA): TGTGCCAGCAGTCCCCAGGGACTAGCGGGAGACGAGCAGTACTTC.

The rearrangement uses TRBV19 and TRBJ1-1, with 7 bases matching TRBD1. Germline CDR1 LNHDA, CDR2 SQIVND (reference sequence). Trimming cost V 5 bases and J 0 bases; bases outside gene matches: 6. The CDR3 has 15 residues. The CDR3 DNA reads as TGTGCCAGTAGTTCCGCCGGGACAGTGAACACTGAAGCTTTCTTT. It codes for CASSSAGTVNTEAFF.

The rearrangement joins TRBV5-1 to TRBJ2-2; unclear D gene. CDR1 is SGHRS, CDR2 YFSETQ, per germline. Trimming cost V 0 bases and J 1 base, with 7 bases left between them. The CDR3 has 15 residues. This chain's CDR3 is CASSLGQVNTGELFF. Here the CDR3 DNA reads TGCGCCAGCAGCTTGGGGCAGGTGAACACCGGGGAGCTGTTTTTT.

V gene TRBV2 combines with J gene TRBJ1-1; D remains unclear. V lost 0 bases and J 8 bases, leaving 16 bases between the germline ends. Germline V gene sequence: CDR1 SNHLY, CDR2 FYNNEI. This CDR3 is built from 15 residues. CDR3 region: CASSEARFASSEAFF. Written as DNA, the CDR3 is TGTGCCAGCAGTGAAGCGCGTTTCGCCTCCTCCGAAGCTTTCTTT.

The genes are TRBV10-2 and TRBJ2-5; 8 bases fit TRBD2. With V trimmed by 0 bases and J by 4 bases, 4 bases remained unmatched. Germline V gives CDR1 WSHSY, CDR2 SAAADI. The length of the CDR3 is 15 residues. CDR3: CASSESRLAGETQYF. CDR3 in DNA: TGCGCCAGCAGTGAGTCGAGGCTAGCGGGAGAGACCCAGTACTTC.

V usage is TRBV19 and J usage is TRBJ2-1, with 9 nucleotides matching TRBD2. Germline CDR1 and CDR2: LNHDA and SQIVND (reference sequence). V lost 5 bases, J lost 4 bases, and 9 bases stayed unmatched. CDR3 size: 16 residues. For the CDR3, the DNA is TGTGCCAGTAGTCGGGTAGCGGGAGATTTGTACAATGAGCAGTTCTTC. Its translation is CASSRVAGDLYNEQFF.

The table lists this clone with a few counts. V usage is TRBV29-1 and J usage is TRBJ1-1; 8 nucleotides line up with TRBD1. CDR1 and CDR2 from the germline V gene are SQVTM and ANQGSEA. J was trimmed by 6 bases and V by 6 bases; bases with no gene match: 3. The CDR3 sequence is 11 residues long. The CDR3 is CSVDRGAEAFF. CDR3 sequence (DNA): TGCAGCGTAGACAGGGGTGCTGAAGCTTTCTTT.